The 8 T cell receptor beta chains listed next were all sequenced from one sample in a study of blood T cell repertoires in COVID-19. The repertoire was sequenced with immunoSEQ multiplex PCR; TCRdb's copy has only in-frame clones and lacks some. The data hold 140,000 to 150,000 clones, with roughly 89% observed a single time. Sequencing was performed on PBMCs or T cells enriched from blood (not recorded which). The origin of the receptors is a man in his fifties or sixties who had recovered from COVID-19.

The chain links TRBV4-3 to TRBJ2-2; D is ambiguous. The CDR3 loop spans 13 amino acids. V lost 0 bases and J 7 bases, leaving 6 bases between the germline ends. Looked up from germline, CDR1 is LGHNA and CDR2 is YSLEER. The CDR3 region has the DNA TGCGCCAGCAGCCAAGAGGGCTTCGGGGAGCTGTTTTTT. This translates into CASSQEGFGELFF.

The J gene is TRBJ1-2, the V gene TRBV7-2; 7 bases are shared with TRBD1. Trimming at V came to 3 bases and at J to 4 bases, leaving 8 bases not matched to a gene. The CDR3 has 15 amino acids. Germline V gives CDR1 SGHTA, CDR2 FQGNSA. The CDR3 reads CASSFTGVLAYGYTF. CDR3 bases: TGTGCCAGCAGCTTTACAGGGGTTCTCGCCTATGGCTACACCTTC.

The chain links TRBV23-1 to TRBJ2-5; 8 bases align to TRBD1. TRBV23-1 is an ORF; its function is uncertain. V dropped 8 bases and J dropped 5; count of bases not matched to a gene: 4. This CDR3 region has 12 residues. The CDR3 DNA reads TGCGCCAGCCGTGACAGGGGCGAGACCCAGTACTTC. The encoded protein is CASRDRGETQYF.

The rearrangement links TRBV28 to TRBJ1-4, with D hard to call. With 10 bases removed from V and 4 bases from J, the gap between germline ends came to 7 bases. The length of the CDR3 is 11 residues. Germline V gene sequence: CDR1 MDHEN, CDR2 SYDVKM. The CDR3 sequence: CATGFNEKLFF. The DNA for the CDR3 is TGTGCCACGGGATTTAATGAAAAACTGTTTTTT.

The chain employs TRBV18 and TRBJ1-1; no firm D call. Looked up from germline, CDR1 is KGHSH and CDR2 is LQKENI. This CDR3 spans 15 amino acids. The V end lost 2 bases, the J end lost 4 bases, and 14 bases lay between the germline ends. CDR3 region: CASSPVERLATEAFF. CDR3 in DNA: TGTGCCAGCTCACCAGTGGAGAGGTTGGCCACTGAAGCTTTCTTT.

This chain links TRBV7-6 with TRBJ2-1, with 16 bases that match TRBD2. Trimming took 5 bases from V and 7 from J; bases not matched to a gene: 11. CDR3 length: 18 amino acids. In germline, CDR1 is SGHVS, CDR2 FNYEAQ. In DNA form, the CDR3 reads TGTGCCAGCAGCGATGAGGGACTAGCGGGGGGGTCGAGAAATGAGCAGTTCTTC. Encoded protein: CASSDEGLAGGSRNEQFF.

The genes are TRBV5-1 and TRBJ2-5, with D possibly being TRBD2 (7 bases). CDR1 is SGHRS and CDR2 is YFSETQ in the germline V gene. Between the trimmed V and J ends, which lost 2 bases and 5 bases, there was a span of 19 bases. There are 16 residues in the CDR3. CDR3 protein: CASSFSSGGGGETQYF. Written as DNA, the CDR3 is TGCGCCAGCAGCTTTTCTAGCGGCGGAGGGGGGGAGACCCAGTACTTC.

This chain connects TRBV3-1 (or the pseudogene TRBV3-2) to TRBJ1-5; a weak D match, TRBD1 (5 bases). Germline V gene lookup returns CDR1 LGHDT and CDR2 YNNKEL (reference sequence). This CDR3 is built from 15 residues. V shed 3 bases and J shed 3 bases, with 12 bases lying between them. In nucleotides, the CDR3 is TGTGCCAGCAGCCAGGGAGGGGAGGACAATCAGCCCCAGCATTTT. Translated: CASSQGGEDNQPQHF.